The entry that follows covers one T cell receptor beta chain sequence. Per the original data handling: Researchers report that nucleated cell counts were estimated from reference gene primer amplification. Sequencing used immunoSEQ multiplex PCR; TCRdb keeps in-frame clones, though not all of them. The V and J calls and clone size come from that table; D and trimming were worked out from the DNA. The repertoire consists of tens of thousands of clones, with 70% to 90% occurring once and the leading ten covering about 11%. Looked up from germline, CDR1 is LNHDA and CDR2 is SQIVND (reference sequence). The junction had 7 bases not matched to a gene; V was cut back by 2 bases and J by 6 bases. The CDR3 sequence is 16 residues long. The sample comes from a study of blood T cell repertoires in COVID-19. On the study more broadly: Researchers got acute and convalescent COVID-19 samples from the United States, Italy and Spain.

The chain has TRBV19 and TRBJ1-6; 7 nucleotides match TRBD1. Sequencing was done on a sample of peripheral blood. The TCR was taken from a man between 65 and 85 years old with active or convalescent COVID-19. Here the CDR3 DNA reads TGTGCCAGTAGTATACTGCCAGGGGGAAGTAATTCACCCCTCCACTTT. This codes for CASSILPGGSNSPLHF.